The 24 T cell receptor beta chains below were found in one sample sequenced in a study of cytomegalovirus exposure and HLA in healthy donors. The PCR contained 60 Vbeta and 13 Jbeta primers. Data came from immunoSEQ multiplex PCR; TCRdb stores just in-frame clones and leaves some out. The table records around 200,000 clones, around 86% of them present only once. What was sequenced was PBMCs. These receptors came from a man between 50 and 59 years old in good health and CMV-seronegative.

V is TRBV7-8 and J is TRBJ1-5, with D hard to call. V lost 5 bases and J 0 bases, leaving 14 bases between the germline ends. Germline loops: CDR1 SGHVS, CDR2 FQNEAQ. The CDR3 has 16 residues. The CDR3 sequence is CASSPVAGNSNQPQHF. As DNA, the CDR3 is TGTGCCAGCAGCCCCGTCGCGGGGAATAGCAATCAGCCCCAGCATTTT. Drawing the rest from reference TRBV7-8 and TRBJ1-5, the complete variable domain is GAGVSQSPRYKVAKRGQDVALRCDPISGHVSLFWYQQALGQGPEFLTYFQNEAQLDKSGLPSDRFFAERPEGSVSTLKIQRTQQEDSAVYLCASSPVAGNSNQPQHFGDGTRLSIL.

The chain carries TRBV7-3 and TRBJ2-1; the match to TRBD2 covers 8 bases. With 1 base clipped from V and 8 bases from J, the junction kept 7 bases outside the gene matches. Per germline, CDR1 SGHTA and CDR2 FQGTGA. The CDR3 extends over 15 amino acids. This CDR3 reads CASSLMGLGGDEQFF. The CDR3 DNA reads as TGTGCCAGCAGCTTAATGGGACTAGGCGGGGATGAGCAGTTCTTC. Full variable domain (rest looked up from reference TRBV7-3 and TRBJ2-1): GAGVSQTPSNKVTEKGKYVELRCDPISGHTALYWYRQSLGQGPEFLIYFQGTGAADDSGLPNDRFFAVRPEGSVSTLKIQRTERGDSAVYLCASSLMGLGGDEQFFGPGTRLTVL.

This clone was seen only a few times. This chain connects TRBV19 to TRBJ1-4; D is unclear. Between the trimmed V and J ends, which lost 3 bases and 0 bases, there was a span of 8 bases. Germline V gene lookup returns CDR1 LNHDA and CDR2 SQIVND (reference sequence). The CDR3 is 15 amino acids. CDR3 nucleotide sequence: TGTGCCAGTAGTATCCCCTTCGCAACTAATGAAAAACTGTTTTTT. As protein: CASSIPFATNEKLFF.

The chain combines TRBV18 with TRBJ1-1; a possible D gene is TRBD1 (6 bases). Germline lookup yields CDR1 KGHSH and CDR2 LQKENI. Trimming removed 4 bases from V and 0 bases from J, with 12 bases in between. The CDR3 is 15 residues long. CDR3 amino acids: CASSLWTAMNTEAFF. In DNA, the CDR3 is TGTGCCAGCTCACTGTGGACAGCCATGAACACTGAAGCTTTCTTT.

This clone has a handful of counts. The chain has TRBV29-1 and TRBJ1-4, with TRBD1 as a possible D gene (5 bases). Between the trimmed V and J ends, which lost 7 bases and 6 bases, there was a span of 15 bases. Looked up from germline, CDR1 is SQVTM and CDR2 is ANQGSEA. This CDR3 is 13 amino acids long. Here the CDR3 reads CSAPGGVDEKLFF. The DNA of the CDR3 is TGCAGCGCCCCGGGGGGGGTAGATGAAAAACTGTTTTTT.

The chain carries TRBV7-2 and TRBJ2-1; 7 positions match TRBD1. The trim removed 6 bases at V and 3 bases at J, leaving 8 bases unmatched. In germline, CDR1 is SGHTA, CDR2 FQGNSA. This CDR3 region has 15 residues. DNA of the CDR3: TGTGCCAGCAGACCAGCCGGGACAGACTACAATGAGCAGTTCTTC. It translates to CASRPAGTDYNEQFF.

This clone came up once. This chain joins TRBV7-2 and TRBJ2-2, with TRBD2 matching over 16 bases. Germline V gene data show CDR1 as SGHTA and CDR2 as FQGNSA. J lost 13 bases, V lost 5 bases, and 4 bases had no gene match. The CDR3 consists of 14 residues. The CDR3 here is CASSGTSGRDRLFF. The CDR3 nucleotides read TGTGCCAGCAGCGGGACTAGCGGGAGGGACCGGCTGTTTTTT.

This rearrangement joins TRBV5-6 to TRBJ2-3; unclear D gene. The ends were cut back, 3 bases at V and 0 bases at J, with 5 bases in the middle. CDR1 SGHDT and CDR2 YYEEEE come from the germline V gene. The CDR3 is made up of 13 amino acids. The CDR3 reads CASSSLSTDTQYF. Written as DNA, the CDR3 is TGTGCCAGCAGCTCCTTGAGCACAGATACGCAGTATTTT.

Comment on this clone: The junction departs from the called germline gene at one end, perhaps through a read error. The chain combines TRBV7-9 with TRBJ1-4, with D perhaps matching TRBD1 (5 bases). The germline gives CDR1 SEHNR, CDR2 FQNEAQ (reference sequence). The CDR3 spans 11 residues. The CDR3 here is CASSLEGREVF. CDR3 in DNA: TGTGCCAGCAGCTTAGAGGGGAGGGAAGTCTTT. Full variable domain (missing parts from reference TRBV7-9 and TRBJ1-4): DTGVSQNPRHKITKRGQNVTFRCDPISEHNRLYWYRQTLGQGPEFLTYFQNEAQLEKSRLLSDRFSAERPKGSFSTLEIQRTEQGDSAMYLCASSLEGREVFGSGTQLSVL.

On this clone: Different DNA sequences within this sample yield the same CDR3. The rearrangement joins TRBV30 to TRBJ2-5; D is ambiguous. CDR1 and CDR2 (germline): GTSNPN, SVGIG (reference sequence). Trimming pared 2 bases from V and 2 bases from J, leaving 9 bases between. This CDR3 has 13 amino acids. This CDR3 reads CAWSLGLQETQYF. For the CDR3, the DNA is TGTGCCTGGAGTCTGGGCCTTCAAGAGACCCAGTACTTC.

The chain recombines TRBV5-1 with TRBJ1-3, with D unresolved. Germline V lookup: CDR1 SGHRS, CDR2 YFSETQ. The CDR3 covers 16 residues. Trimming took 0 bases from V and 2 from J, leaving 12 bases between them. As DNA, the CDR3 is TGCGCCAGCAGCTTGGTTGAATTTTCGGCTGGAAACACCATATATTTT. This translates into CASSLVEFSAGNTIYF.

This clone was counted only a few times. The genes are TRBV6-1 and TRBJ1-3; D remains ambiguous. Trimming stripped 2 bases from V and 6 bases from J, with 14 bases between. This CDR3 spans 15 amino acids. Germline CDR1 and CDR2: MNHNS and SASEGT. CDR3 sequence reads: CASSEFKQVLNTIYF. CDR3 bases: TGTGCCAGCAGTGAATTCAAGCAAGTATTAAACACCATATATTTT.

This chain joins TRBV9 and TRBJ2-3; 10 nucleotides agree with TRBD1. Per the germline V gene, CDR1 is SGDLS and CDR2 is YYNGEE. The V and J ends lost 4 bases and 1 base, in that order; junction bases with no gene match: 6. The CDR3 covers 16 residues. In DNA, the CDR3 is TGTGCCAGCAGCACAAAGACAGGGGGCGGCACAGATACGCAGTATTTT. Its protein product is CASSTKTGGGTDTQYF.

The genes are TRBV5-1 and TRBJ2-7; 11 bases match TRBD1. The length of the CDR3 is 14 residues. CDR1 SGHRS and CDR2 YFSETQ come from the germline V gene. V trimming: 10 bases; J trimming: 1 base; junction bases outside the gene matches: 7. The CDR3 here is CAGQGAAGSYEQYF. The CDR3 nucleotides are TGCGCCGGACAGGGGGCGGCAGGGTCCTACGAGCAGTACTTC.

The rearrangement joins TRBV4-3 to TRBJ2-7, with TRBD1 identical over 8 bases. There are 16 residues in the CDR3. From germline, CDR1 is LGHNA and CDR2 YSLEER. The V segment lost 0 bases and the J segment 4 bases; nucleotides outside the gene matches: 8. CDR3 sequence (DNA): TGCGCCAGCAGCCAAGATCGGACAGGGAGTAGGTACGAGCAGTACTTC. This translates into CASSQDRTGSRYEQYF.

The chain joins TRBV7-2 to TRBJ1-1; D is undetermined. V was pared by 4 bases and J by 1 base, with 7 bases between. CDR1 and CDR2 (germline): SGHTA, FQGNSA. The CDR3 runs to 13 residues. CDR3 amino acids: CASSSQTNTEAFF. The CDR3 DNA reads TGTGCCAGCAGCTCACAGACGAACACTGAAGCTTTCTTT.

V usage is TRBV5-1 and J usage is TRBJ2-1, with 7 positions matching TRBD1. This CDR3 is 13 amino acids long. Trimming took 3 bases from V and 13 from J; bases not matched to a gene: 10. Germline lookup yields CDR1 SGHRS and CDR2 YFSETQ. In DNA, the CDR3 is TGCGCCAGCAGCTCCGGGACAGCTCTTTTACAGTTCTTC. Translated, it gives CASSSGTALLQFF. Complete variable domain (other parts from reference TRBV5-1 and TRBJ2-1): KAGVTQTPRYLIKTRGQQVTLSCSPISGHRSVSWYQQTPGQGLQFLFEYFSETQRNKGNFPGRFSGRQFSNSRSEMNVSTLELGDSALYLCASSSGTALLQFFGPGTRLTVL.

The V gene is TRBV7-2, the J gene TRBJ2-5; D perhaps matches TRBD1 (6 bases). Germline CDR1 reads SGHTA; CDR2 reads FQGNSA. CDR3 length: 17 amino acids. The V gene lost 1 base and the J gene lost 5 bases, with 20 bases spanning the gap. The CDR3 spells CASSLVGSGAVRETQYF. In nucleotides, the CDR3 is TGTGCCAGCAGCTTAGTGGGCTCAGGGGCTGTGCGGGAGACCCAGTACTTC.

The chain combines TRBV1 with TRBJ2-7; TRBD2, the D gene given by the table, was not confirmed from the DNA. TRBV1 is a pseudogene locus. There are 19 residues in the CDR3. This CDR3 is CTSSRQGMAGLAVTYEQYF. The DNA of the CDR3 is TGCACCAGCAGCCGCCAGGGGATGGCGGGACTAGCGGTAACCTACGAGCAGTACTTC.

The chain couples TRBV4-2 to TRBJ1-6; D may be TRBD1 (5 bases). Trimming took 0 bases from V and 6 from J, leaving 15 bases between them. The length of the CDR3 is 17 residues. Germline CDR1 is LGHNA and CDR2 is YNFKEQ. The CDR3 reads CASSQEEWGRFNSPLHF. In nucleotides, the CDR3 is TGTGCCAGCAGCCAAGAGGAGTGGGGCAGGTTTAATTCACCCCTCCACTTT.

This rearrangement joins TRBV27 to TRBJ1-2, with D possibly being TRBD1 (6 bases). Trimming took 2 bases from V and 5 from J, leaving 15 bases between them. Germline assignment: CDR1 MNHEY and CDR2 SMNVEV (reference sequence). The CDR3 runs to 15 residues. CDR3 region: CASSLTGPIRYGYTF. For the CDR3, the DNA is TGTGCCAGCAGTTTAACAGGGCCCATTCGGTATGGCTACACCTTC.

This clone appeared a few times. The chain recombines TRBV6-5 with TRBJ1-1; weak D call: TRBD1 (5 bases). The germline CDR1 and CDR2 sequences are MNHEY and SVGAGI. The CDR3 consists of 12 residues. V was trimmed by 6 bases and J by 1 base, leaving 6 bases between them. CDR3 in DNA: TGTGCCAGCAGGCAGGGGAACACTGAAGCTTTCTTT. Translating gives CASRQGNTEAFF.

The chain employs TRBV6-5 and TRBJ1-3; tentative D call: TRBD1 (6 bases). This CDR3 region has 15 residues. CDR1 MNHEY and CDR2 SVGAGI come from the germline V gene. Trimming cost V 5 bases and J 0 bases, with 11 bases left between them. Written as DNA, the CDR3 is TGTGCCAGCAGTAGGACAGCAGTCTCTGGAAACACCATATATTTT. It codes for CASSRTAVSGNTIYF.

The count of this clone is one. The chain has TRBV11-2 and TRBJ2-6, with TRBD1 matching 8 bases. V lost 4 bases, J lost 4 bases, and 3 bases stayed unmatched. This CDR3 has 15 amino acids. Germline V gives CDR1 SGHAT, CDR2 FQNNGV. This CDR3 is CASSWTGFGANVLTF. For the CDR3, the DNA is TGTGCCAGCAGCTGGACAGGGTTCGGGGCCAACGTCCTGACTTTC.